This T cell receptor (beta chain) was observed in a study of blood T cell repertoires in COVID-19 (dated by TCRdb to 2018 to 2021). Regarding the research as a whole: The collaborator samples originated in the United States, Italy and Spain and spanned the acute and convalescent phases of COVID-19. The material from the prospective study consisted of cDNA or gDNA derived from T cells, B-cell-depleted T cells, or PBMCs. Subjects who had been exposed to COVID-19, were actively infected with it, or had recovered from it provided the deeply sampled blood TCRbeta repertoires that made up the dataset. A freely available public database, intended as a resource for researchers studying the immune response to SARS-CoV-2, is where the repertoires were released. The samples were drawn from the first 160 participants of the ongoing ImmuneRACE study and from 1,254 subjects provided by 6 global collaborators. Sample metadata almost always included a de-identified subject ID, COVID-19 status, age in years and sex. Where HLA class I and class II types were available, the types were taken from metadata supplied by the sample provider, not from assay-based typing.

General findings and caveats noted by the study authors: The amount of clinical and demographic metadata varied by source and participant and was provided uncurated.

Worth noting for this clone: Its specific antigen is unknown. Base qualities are not recorded, but no much larger clone differs from it by a single base.

The collaborating institutions used their own protocols to collect whole blood in K2EDTA tubes. Collaborator samples were shipped for TCRbeta analysis as frozen whole blood, isolated PBMCs, or DNA extracted from either sample type. TCRbeta CDR3 regions were amplified from genomic DNA by means of the immunoSEQ Assay, a bias-controlled multiplex PCR. Per the source publication's procedure: The number of nucleated cells in each sample was estimated by amplification of reference gene primers within the assay. To quantify the absolute abundance of each unique TCRbeta CDR3 rearrangement, sequence reads were collapsed and filtered. For each sample, productive Simpson clonality was calculated by taking the square root of Simpson's diversity index across productive rearrangements. The source is immuneACCESS, and TCRdb retained only in-frame sequences with V and J called. Part of the clones is not carried over; for the studies checked, unresolved V genes explain less than half of this, and the remainder is unexplained. That table is the source of V, J and clone size, and D and trimming were worked out from the DNA. The sample table holds about 310,000 clones, of which over 75% were seen once. The ten largest account for 1% of the sample.

The sequence derives from a man aged 45-65 years with active or convalescent COVID-19. The sample comprised peripheral blood.

The nucleotide sequence is given as TGTGCCAGCAGTTTCCGGTGGGCCAATAATTCACCCCTCCACTTT. Translated, it gives CASSFRWANNSPLHF. The sequence is built from TRBV28 and TRBJ1-6; the D gene assignment is ambiguous. V lost 3 bases and J lost 5 bases; the stretch between them is 11 bases long. As encoded in the germline V gene, CDR1 is MDHEN while CDR2 is SYDVKM. Measured from the cysteine to the phenylalanine, the CDR3 is 15 residues long. The retained sequence is limited to the CDR3, 45 bases, with the frame set at the first base.